This is a list of T cell receptor beta chains from one sample in a study of OX40 agonist ivuxolimab in advanced cancers. TCRdb keeps only in-frame clones here, not all; method: immunoSEQ multiplex PCR. This sample has 60,000 to 75,000 clones, with roughly 84% found just once. Sample: CD4+ or CD8+ T cells sorted from blood, taken in a trial of the OX40 agonist ivuxolimab. These receptors were collected from an adult with an advanced solid tumor such as melanoma, head and neck, liver or kidney cancer. CDR3s include the opening cysteine and the closing phenylalanine or tryptophan. The order of the fields is clone size, D gene, J gene, V gene, CDR3 DNA, CDR3 protein. D genes are given only for firm matches. A row's size may be missing; if present it is once, few, many or a size class.

clone_size: .; d_call: TRBD1; j_call: TRBJ1-6; v_call: TRBV11-2; cdr3_nt: TGTGCCAGCAGCTGGTCCGGACAGGGTTATGGTTCACCCCTCCACTTT; cdr3_aa: CASSWSGQGYGSPLHF
clone_size: .; d_call: .; j_call: TRBJ2-2; v_call: TRBV7-6; cdr3_nt: TGTGCCAGCAGTTTAGGACCCTCGAACACCGGGGAGCTGTTTTTT; cdr3_aa: CASSLGPSNTGELFF
clone_size: .; d_call: TRBD1; j_call: TRBJ1-6; v_call: TRBV5-4; cdr3_nt: TGTGCCAGCAGCCCGGGACAGGGGAATAATTCACCCCTCCACTTT; cdr3_aa: CASSPGQGNNSPLHF
clone_size: .; d_call: .; j_call: TRBJ2-3; v_call: TRBV21-1; cdr3_nt: TGTGCCAGCAGCAAATCGGAAGGGGACCTCACAGATACGCAGTATTTT; cdr3_aa: CASSKSEGDLTDTQYF
clone_size: .; d_call: .; j_call: TRBJ2-1; v_call: TRBV7-7; cdr3_nt: TGCGCCAGCAGCTTAAGCCAGAACGCGTACAATGAGCAGTTCTTC; cdr3_aa: CASSLSQNAYNEQFF
clone_size: .; d_call: .; j_call: TRBJ1-4; v_call: TRBV5-1; cdr3_nt: TGCGCCAGCAGAGAGGGAGAGAATGAAAAACTGTTTTTT; cdr3_aa: CASREGENEKLFF
clone_size: .; d_call: .; j_call: TRBJ2-7; v_call: TRBV4-1; cdr3_nt: TGCGCCAGCAGCCAACCCGCACAGGACTCCTACGAGCAGTACTTC; cdr3_aa: CASSQPAQDSYEQYF
clone_size: .; d_call: .; j_call: TRBJ1-2; v_call: TRBV5-5; cdr3_nt: TGTGCCAGCAGCTCGGCCGTTTATGGCTACACCTTC; cdr3_aa: CASSSAVYGYTF
clone_size: .; d_call: TRBD2; j_call: TRBJ2-1; v_call: TRBV4-2; cdr3_nt: TGTGCCAGCAGCCTTAGGACTAGCGGGGTTCTAAGTGGCAATGAGCAGTTCTTC; cdr3_aa: CASSLRTSGVLSGNEQFF
clone_size: .; d_call: TRBD2; j_call: TRBJ2-2; v_call: TRBV4-1; cdr3_nt: TGCGCCAGCAGCCAGGGTCTGGGACTAGCGGCCGGGGAGCTGTTTTTT; cdr3_aa: CASSQGLGLAAGELFF
clone_size: .; d_call: TRBD1; j_call: TRBJ1-4; v_call: TRBV18; cdr3_nt: TGTGCCAGCTCACCAGGGACAGGGCTTAATGAAAAACTGTTTTTT; cdr3_aa: CASSPGTGLNEKLFF
clone_size: few; d_call: .; j_call: TRBJ1-5; v_call: TRBV2; cdr3_nt: TGTGCCAGCAGACAGGATAGCAATCAGCCCCAGCATTTT; cdr3_aa: CASRQDSNQPQHF
clone_size: .; d_call: TRBD1; j_call: TRBJ1-5; v_call: TRBV5-1; cdr3_nt: TGCGCCAGCAGCTCGACAGGGGTTAATCAGCCCCAGCATTTT; cdr3_aa: CASSSTGVNQPQHF
clone_size: .; d_call: TRBD1; j_call: TRBJ1-4; v_call: TRBV5-4; cdr3_nt: TGTGCCAGCAGTAACAGGGGGAATGAAAAACTGTTTTTT; cdr3_aa: CASSNRGNEKLFF
clone_size: once; d_call: .; j_call: TRBJ2-4; v_call: TRBV5-8; cdr3_nt: TGTGCCAGCAGCGCGGGGGACAGATTAGCCAAAAACATTCAGTACTTC; cdr3_aa: CASSAGDRLAKNIQYF
clone_size: .; d_call: .; j_call: TRBJ1-6; v_call: TRBV6-5; cdr3_nt: TGTGCCAGCAGTGCCGGACCTTATAATTCACCCCTCCACTTT; cdr3_aa: CASSAGPYNSPLHF
clone_size: .; d_call: .; j_call: TRBJ2-3; v_call: TRBV15; cdr3_nt: TGTGCCACCAGCAGGGCGAGGACAGGGAGGGGCACAGATACGCAGTATTTT; cdr3_aa: CATSRARTGRGTDTQYF
clone_size: once; d_call: .; j_call: TRBJ2-3; v_call: TRBV7-2; cdr3_nt: TGTGCCAGCAGCACCCAAAAAAGTGCCGGGACTAGCACAGATACGCAGTATTTT; cdr3_aa: CASSTQKSAGTSTDTQYF
clone_size: few; d_call: TRBD2; j_call: TRBJ2-4; v_call: TRBV9; cdr3_nt: TGTGCCAGCAGCTCCGCCCCGGGACTAGCGGGGGAGCGGGACATTCAGTACTTC; cdr3_aa: CASSSAPGLAGERDIQYF
clone_size: .; d_call: TRBD1; j_call: TRBJ1-1; v_call: TRBV6-6; cdr3_nt: TGTGCCAGCAGTCGACAGGGGCCAGCTTTCTTT; cdr3_aa: CASSRQGPAFF
clone_size: once; d_call: TRBD1; j_call: TRBJ2-7; v_call: TRBV5-4; cdr3_nt: TGTGCCAGCAGCTTACAGGGGGCATGGGAGCAGTACTTC; cdr3_aa: CASSLQGAWEQYF
clone_size: .; d_call: .; j_call: TRBJ1-5; v_call: TRBV4-2; cdr3_nt: TGTGCCAGCAGCCAAGGAGACCAGAGAGTATATAGCAATCAGCCCCAGCATTTT; cdr3_aa: CASSQGDQRVYSNQPQHF
clone_size: few; d_call: .; j_call: TRBJ1-2; v_call: TRBV28; cdr3_nt: TGTGCCAGCAGTCTCCTCGTGGGTGGCTACACCTTC; cdr3_aa: CASSLLVGGYTF
clone_size: once; d_call: .; j_call: TRBJ1-5; v_call: TRBV7-9; cdr3_nt: TGTGCCAGCAGCTTAGACGGACAGTTTGCTCAGCCCCAGCATTTT; cdr3_aa: CASSLDGQFAQPQHF
clone_size: .; d_call: TRBD1; j_call: TRBJ1-6; v_call: TRBV11-2; cdr3_nt: TGTGCCAGCGGACAGGGGCTGGGTTCACCCCTCCACTTT; cdr3_aa: CASGQGLGSPLHF
clone_size: .; d_call: .; j_call: TRBJ1-6; v_call: TRBV7-6; cdr3_nt: TGTGCCAGCAGCTCAACAGGCAATTCACCCCTCCACTTT; cdr3_aa: CASSSTGNSPLHF
clone_size: once; d_call: TRBD2; j_call: TRBJ2-1; v_call: TRBV19; cdr3_nt: TGTGCCAGTAGTATCCAGCGGGGGGGCTACAATGAGCAGTTCTTC; cdr3_aa: CASSIQRGGYNEQFF
clone_size: .; d_call: .; j_call: TRBJ1-4; v_call: TRBV12-5; cdr3_nt: TGTGCTAGTGGTTTGGTTCTGGGCGGGGATGAAAAACTGTTTTTT; cdr3_aa: CASGLVLGGDEKLFF
clone_size: once; d_call: TRBD1; j_call: TRBJ2-5; v_call: TRBV2; cdr3_nt: TGTGCCAGCAGTACCGGACAGGTCCAAGAGACCCAGTACTTC; cdr3_aa: CASSTGQVQETQYF
clone_size: .; d_call: TRBD1; j_call: TRBJ2-7; v_call: TRBV18; cdr3_nt: TGTGCCAGCTCACTGGGGACAGGGACCTCCTACGAGCAGTACTTC; cdr3_aa: CASSLGTGTSYEQYF
clone_size: .; d_call: TRBD1; j_call: TRBJ2-7; v_call: TRBV29-1; cdr3_nt: TGCAGCGTACGCACTGGGGGACAGGGACGTCCCGAGCAGTACTTC; cdr3_aa: CSVRTGGQGRPEQYF
clone_size: .; d_call: .; j_call: TRBJ1-6; v_call: TRBV19; cdr3_nt: TGTGCCAGTAGTATTTACAGCGATAATTCACCCCTCCACTTT; cdr3_aa: CASSIYSDNSPLHF
clone_size: once; d_call: TRBD2; j_call: TRBJ2-5; v_call: TRBV4-2; cdr3_nt: TGTGCCAGCAGCTTCGGGACTAGCGGACAAGAGACCCAGTACTTC; cdr3_aa: CASSFGTSGQETQYF
clone_size: .; d_call: TRBD2; j_call: TRBJ2-2; v_call: TRBV7-2; cdr3_nt: TGTGCCAGCAGCCCACCTGGGGCTAGCGGGGCCCTCAGCCGCGAGGAGCTGTTTTTT; cdr3_aa: CASSPPGASGALSREELFF
clone_size: .; d_call: TRBD1; j_call: TRBJ2-5; v_call: TRBV29-1; cdr3_nt: TGCAGCGTGACAGGGGGCGCAGAGACCCAGTACTTC; cdr3_aa: CSVTGGAETQYF
clone_size: .; d_call: .; j_call: TRBJ1-6; v_call: TRBV7-8; cdr3_nt: TGTGCCAGCAGCCTGTTAGGTTCACCCCTCCACTTT; cdr3_aa: CASSLLGSPLHF
clone_size: .; d_call: TRBD1; j_call: TRBJ1-4; v_call: TRBV28; cdr3_nt: TGTGCCAGCAGTTTAACGACAGGGGGCGGTGAAAAACTGTTTTTT; cdr3_aa: CASSLTTGGGEKLFF
clone_size: .; d_call: TRBD2; j_call: TRBJ2-3; v_call: TRBV5-1; cdr3_nt: TGCGCCAGCGCCCTGAGCGGGGGGGGCACAGATACGCAGTATTTT; cdr3_aa: CASALSGGGTDTQYF
clone_size: .; d_call: .; j_call: TRBJ2-3; v_call: TRBV11-3; cdr3_nt: TGTGCCAGCAGTCCATTTAGCACAGATACGCAGTATTTT; cdr3_aa: CASSPFSTDTQYF
clone_size: .; d_call: .; j_call: TRBJ2-3; v_call: TRBV28; cdr3_nt: TGTGCCAGCTTACCAGGTGGGGTAGGGACAGATACGCAGTATTTT; cdr3_aa: CASLPGGVGTDTQYF
clone_size: .; d_call: .; j_call: TRBJ1-2; v_call: TRBV18; cdr3_nt: TGTGCCAGCTCATTTAGCCTTCCCGGGACATCCATTAATGGCTACACCTTC; cdr3_aa: CASSFSLPGTSINGYTF
clone_size: .; d_call: .; j_call: TRBJ2-1; v_call: TRBV2; cdr3_nt: TGTGCCAGCAGTGCAGGCGGCAATGAGCAGTTCTTC; cdr3_aa: CASSAGGNEQFF